Presented here are 32 T cell receptor beta chains from one specimen sequenced in a study of cytomegalovirus exposure and HLA in healthy donors. The PCR used 60 Vbeta and 13 Jbeta primers. Sequencing used immunoSEQ multiplex PCR; TCRdb keeps in-frame clones, though not all of them. The table shows 210,000 or so clones, with over 80% occurring only once. The specimen was PBMCs. All receptors derive from a boy between 2 and 10 years old in good health and CMV-seronegative.

This chain joins TRBV7-8 and TRBJ2-1; possible D gene TRBD2, 6 bases. Trimming shortened V by 3 bases and J by 8 bases, and 14 bases separated the two germline ends. CDR1 and CDR2 (germline): SGHVS, FQNEAQ. This CDR3 is built from 14 residues. The CDR3 loop reads CASSFSGPEDEQFF. The CDR3 DNA is TGTGCCAGCAGCTTTAGCGGACCTGAGGATGAGCAGTTCTTC.

The chain combines TRBV18 with TRBJ2-7; D possibly corresponds to TRBD1 (6 bases). CDR1 and CDR2 from the germline V gene are KGHSH and LQKENI. V was clipped by 6 bases and J by 1 base, with 13 bases between them. There are 14 residues in the CDR3. CDR3 sequence (DNA): TGTGCCAGCTCCCAACGGGACACTTCCTACGAGCAGTACTTC. This codes for CASSQRDTSYEQYF.

The chain links TRBV7-9 to TRBJ2-7; D is perhaps TRBD1 (6 bases). CDR1 and CDR2 (germline): SEHNR, FQNEAQ (reference sequence). This CDR3 is 16 amino acids long. The ends were cut back, 1 base at V and 2 bases at J, with 15 bases in the middle. The CDR3, as DNA: TGTGCCAGCAGCTTAGTAACAACAGGGATACCCTACGAGCAGTACTTC. It encodes CASSLVTTGIPYEQYF. Drawing the rest from reference TRBV7-9 and TRBJ2-7, the complete variable domain is DTGVSQNPRHKITKRGQNVTFRCDPISEHNRLYWYRQTLGQGPEFLTYFQNEAQLEKSRLLSDRFSAERPKGSFSTLEIQRTEQGDSAMYLCASSLVTTGIPYEQYFGPGTRLTVT.

This chain uses TRBV15 with TRBJ1-1; D unresolved. Per the germline V gene, CDR1 is LNHNV and CDR2 is YYDKDF (reference sequence). The CDR3 runs to 14 residues. V was pared by 9 bases and J by 5 bases, with 19 bases between. CDR3 DNA sequence: TGTGCCACTACACGGGCCGGCCGGGGTACTGAAGCTTTCTTT. Translating gives CATTRAGRGTEAFF. Drawing the rest from reference TRBV15 and TRBJ1-1, the complete variable domain is DAMVIQNPRYQVTQFGKPVTLSCSQTLNHNVMYWYQQKSSQAPKLLFHYYDKDFNNEADTPDNFQSRRPNTSFCFLDIRSPGLGDTAMYLCATTRAGRGTEAFFGQGTRLTVV.

This chain connects TRBV15 to TRBJ1-1; D possibly corresponds to TRBD1 (6 bases). The CDR3 is made up of 14 amino acids. CDR1 and CDR2 (germline): LNHNV, YYDKDF (reference sequence). V lost 1 base, J lost 4 bases, and 10 bases lay in between. The CDR3 loop reads CATSRGDRSTEAFF. For the CDR3, the DNA is TGTGCCACCAGCAGAGGAGACAGGAGCACTGAAGCTTTCTTT. Full variable domain (remainder filled in from reference TRBV15 and TRBJ1-1): DAMVIQNPRYQVTQFGKPVTLSCSQTLNHNVMYWYQQKSSQAPKLLFHYYDKDFNNEADTPDNFQSRRPNTSFCFLDIRSPGLGDTAMYLCATSRGDRSTEAFFGQGTRLTVV.

CDR3 sequence reads: CAWTVGASGGAFGGEQFF. For the CDR3, the DNA is TGTGCCTGGACCGTAGGAGCTAGCGGGGGGGCGTTTGGAGGTGAGCAGTTCTTC. The V gene is TRBV30, the J gene TRBJ2-1; 12 nucleotides align to TRBD2. CDR1 is GTSNPN and CDR2 is SVGIG in the germline V gene (reference sequence). The CDR3 loop spans 18 amino acids. Unmatched junction bases numbered 19, after V lost 4 bases and J lost 9 bases.

The chain employs TRBV11-2 and TRBJ1-6, with D unclear. The CDR3 is 16 residues long. V dropped 3 bases and J dropped 7 bases, with 16 bases sitting between them. Germline CDR1 SGHAT, CDR2 FQNNGV. CDR3 bases: TGTGCCAGCAGCTTGGACCCCGGGGTCGGGAATTCACCCCTCCACTTT. Translating it yields CASSLDPGVGNSPLHF.

The J gene is TRBJ2-1, the V gene TRBV18; 8 bases are shared with TRBD1. V lost 6 bases to trimming and J lost 5 bases; unmatched junction nucleotides: 6. Germline V lookup: CDR1 KGHSH, CDR2 LQKENI. CDR3 size: 14 residues. CDR3 sequence reads: CASSPGQVNNEQFF. The DNA for the CDR3 is TGTGCCAGCTCCCCGGGACAGGTAAACAATGAGCAGTTCTTC.

The rearrangement links TRBV27 to TRBJ2-7; 9 nucleotides align to TRBD2. The CDR3 extends over 15 amino acids. The J segment lost 1 base and the V segment lost 2 bases, leaving 3 bases of the junction unmatched. Germline lookup yields CDR1 MNHEY and CDR2 SMNVEV (reference sequence). The CDR3 sequence: CASSLASGISYEQYF. The CDR3 DNA reads as TGTGCCAGCAGTTTAGCTAGCGGGATATCCTACGAGCAGTACTTC.

The chain recombines TRBV29-1 with TRBJ1-2; possible D gene TRBD1, 6 bases. The CDR3 is 11 residues long. Germline CDR1 is SQVTM and CDR2 is ANQGSEA. Deletions cut 7 bases from V and 8 bases from J, with 14 bases between. CDR3 in DNA: TGCAGCGGTAACAGGGACGGGGGCTACACCTTC. Protein: CSGNRDGGYTF.

The V and J genes are TRBV2 and TRBJ1-5; the match to TRBD1 covers 10 bases. J gave up 7 bases and V 6 bases, and 9 bases lay outside the gene matches. This CDR3 is 15 amino acids long. Germline V CDR1 and CDR2: SNHLY, FYNNEI. DNA of the CDR3: TGTGCCAGCAGGGATAGGACAGGGGGAGGGCAGCCCCAGCATTTT. This gives the protein CASRDRTGGGQPQHF.

The J gene is TRBJ2-7, the V gene TRBV13, with 8 positions matching TRBD1. The ends lost 8 bases at V and 6 bases at J; junction bases unmatched: 6. The CDR3 has 12 amino acids. Germline CDR1 PRHDT, CDR2 FYEKMQ (reference sequence). Here the CDR3 DNA reads TGTGCCAGCGGCAGGGGGCTCGGCGAGCAGTACTTC. Its translation is CASGRGLGEQYF.

In DNA, the CDR3 is TGCAGCGTGGGCCGGGGATCGGACCACGAGCAGTACTTC. This encodes CSVGRGSDHEQYF. The rearrangement links TRBV29-1 to TRBJ2-5, with a possible D match to TRBD2 (5 bases). The assigned J gene may be wrong: the sequence end matches TRBJ2-7 better. This CDR3 is 13 amino acids long. The germline CDR1 and CDR2 sequences are SQVTM and ANQGSEA.

This chain links TRBV6-6 with TRBJ2-1; 11 nucleotides agree with TRBD2. Germline V CDR1 and CDR2: MNHNY, SVGAGI (reference sequence). V lost 8 bases to trimming and J lost 7 bases; unmatched junction nucleotides: 10. This CDR3 comprises 15 residues. DNA for the CDR3: TGTGCCAGCTGTCGGGATAGCGGGGGGGCTAATGAGCAGTTCTTC. Residues: CASCRDSGGANEQFF.

The gene calls are TRBV4-2 and TRBJ1-1; D gene ambiguous. Trimming removed 1 base from V and 1 base from J, with 4 bases in between. Germline V gene data show CDR1 as LGHNA and CDR2 as YNFKEQ. The CDR3 runs 13 residues. The CDR3 bases are TGTGCCAGCAGCCAAGTCTCGAACACTGAAGCTTTCTTT. Translated, it gives CASSQVSNTEAFF.

This chain joins TRBV14 and TRBJ2-7, with a tentative D call TRBD1 (6 bases). CDR3 length equals 13 residues. V lost 2 bases to trimming and J lost 4 bases, with 9 bases between them. The V gene's germline CDR1 is SGHDN and CDR2 FVKESK. CDR3 bases: TGTGCCAGCAGCCAACCGGACAGATACGAGCAGTACTTC. Residues: CASSQPDRYEQYF.

V is TRBV21-1 and J is TRBJ2-7; the D call TRBD1 from the table was never checked on the DNA. TRBV21-1 is classified as a pseudogene. This CDR3 is built from 14 residues. This CDR3 is CASSYRDIFFEQYF. In DNA, the CDR3 is TGTGCCAGCAGTTACCGGGACATCTTCTTCGAGCAGTACTTC.

This clone has a single count. The rearrangement joins TRBV2 to TRBJ2-3, with 9 bases lining up with TRBD2. Germline assignment: CDR1 SNHLY and CDR2 FYNNEI. Trimming at V came to 6 bases and at J to 4 bases, leaving 8 bases not matched to a gene. The CDR3 sequence is 15 residues long. This CDR3 is CASRRGGSLADTQYF. CDR3 DNA: TGTGCCAGCAGGCGGGGGGGGAGTCTAGCAGATACGCAGTATTTT.

The chain carries TRBV4-1 and TRBJ2-3, with TRBD2 matching over 8 bases. V trimming: 0 bases; J trimming: 2 bases; junction bases outside the gene matches: 7. The CDR3 has 17 amino acids. The V gene's germline CDR1 is MGHRA and CDR2 YSYEKL. The CDR3 loop is CASSQDYRTSNTDTQYF. The CDR3 coding sequence is TGCGCCAGCAGCCAAGATTACAGGACTAGCAACACAGATACGCAGTATTTT.

This sequence joins TRBV7-3 and TRBJ2-5, with TRBD1 identical over 9 bases. There are 16 residues in the CDR3. Trimming took 4 bases from V and 5 from J; bases not matched to a gene: 11. Germline loops: CDR1 SGHTA, CDR2 FQGTGA. This CDR3 reads CASSSPDRGGIETQYF. The CDR3 DNA reads TGTGCCAGCAGCTCTCCCGACAGGGGGGGAATCGAGACCCAGTACTTC.

The rearrangement links TRBV7-9 to TRBJ1-5; D is undetermined. Trimming took 1 base from V and 0 from J, leaving 7 bases between them. The CDR3 totals 15 residues. CDR1 and CDR2 from the germline V gene are SEHNR and FQNEAQ (reference sequence). The CDR3 region has the DNA TGTGCCAGCAGCTTAGACGGGTTTAGCAATCAGCCCCAGCATTTT. Translating gives CASSLDGFSNQPQHF. The full variable domain, rest sourced from reference TRBV7-9 and TRBJ1-5, is DTGVSQNPRHKITKRGQNVTFRCDPISEHNRLYWYRQTLGQGPEFLTYFQNEAQLEKSRLLSDRFSAERPKGSFSTLEIQRTEQGDSAMYLCASSLDGFSNQPQHFGDGTRLSIL.

The rearrangement uses TRBV6-5 and TRBJ2-2, with a weak D call TRBD1 (6 bases). This CDR3 has 15 amino acids. V lost 0 bases and J 4 bases, leaving 9 bases between the germline ends. Germline assignment: CDR1 MNHEY and CDR2 SVGAGI. CDR3 amino acids: CASSYSAGVTGELFF. The CDR3 nucleotides read TGTGCCAGCAGTTACTCCGCAGGGGTCACCGGGGAGCTGTTTTTT.

This chain connects TRBV9 to TRBJ1-1, with D perhaps TRBD1 (6 bases). The CDR3 spans 13 residues. Germline V gene data show CDR1 as SGDLS and CDR2 as YYNGEE. Trimming cost V 4 bases and J 8 bases, with 15 bases left between them. The CDR3 reads CASSSRDTGEAFF. The CDR3 coding sequence is TGTGCCAGCAGCTCCCGGGACACGGGGGAAGCTTTCTTT.

This chain links TRBV27 with TRBJ1-2; weak D call: TRBD1 (6 bases). V lost 5 bases, J lost 6 bases, and 16 bases lay in between. Germline CDR1 and CDR2: MNHEY and SMNVEV (reference sequence). This CDR3 spans 14 amino acids. CDR3 sequence: CASSDRQLIDGYTF. The DNA for the CDR3 is TGTGCCAGCAGTGACAGGCAATTGATAGATGGCTACACCTTC.

This chain links TRBV4-2 with TRBJ1-1, with no clear D. This CDR3 comprises 13 residues. Deletions cut 0 bases from V and 2 bases from J, with 4 bases between. Germline V gives CDR1 LGHNA, CDR2 YNFKEQ. The CDR3 DNA reads TGTGCCAGCAGCCAAGATTTAAACACTGAAGCTTTCTTT. Translated, it gives CASSQDLNTEAFF.

This clone was picked up a small number of times. The chain combines TRBV4-1 with TRBJ1-1; the match to TRBD1 covers 8 bases. The germline gives CDR1 MGHRA, CDR2 YSYEKL. This CDR3 has 15 residues. J lost 4 bases, V lost 4 bases, and 8 bases had no gene match. The CDR3 nucleotides read TGCGCCAGCAGCCCGACCGATCAGGGGGCCACTGAAGCTTTCTTT. This encodes CASSPTDQGATEAFF.

This CDR3 is CAWSTTGVPNEQFF. The CDR3 nucleotides read TGTGCCTGGAGTACGACGGGGGTCCCCAATGAGCAGTTCTTC. The rearrangement links TRBV30 to TRBJ2-1; D is perhaps TRBD2 (6 bases). The CDR3 runs to 14 residues. With 2 bases removed from V and 6 bases from J, the gap between germline ends came to 14 bases. Germline assignment: CDR1 GTSNPN and CDR2 SVGIG (reference sequence).

The V gene is TRBV25-1, the J gene TRBJ1-3; D not resolved. Per the germline V gene, CDR1 is MGHDK and CDR2 is SYGVNS. Between the trimmed V and J ends, which lost 4 bases and 3 bases, there was a span of 7 bases. The CDR3 sequence is 13 residues long. This CDR3 reads CASSAGNGNTIYF. CDR3 nucleotide sequence: TGTGCCAGCAGTGCGGGGAATGGAAACACCATATATTTT. The whole variable domain, remainder taken from reference TRBV25-1 and TRBJ1-3, is EADIYQTPRYLVIGTGKKITLECSQTMGHDKMYWYQQDPGMELHLIHYSYGVNSTEKGDLSSESTVSRIRTEHFPLTLESARPSHTSQYLCASSAGNGNTIYFGEGSWLTVV.

A note on this clone: This sample includes further DNA sequences coding for the same CDR3. The rearrangement links TRBV9 to TRBJ1-2; TRBD1 agrees at 8 bases. This CDR3 is 14 amino acids long. J gave up 6 bases and V 3 bases, and 7 bases lay outside the gene matches. The germline gives CDR1 SGDLS, CDR2 YYNGEE. The CDR3 loop is CASSADRAMDGYTF. The CDR3, as DNA: TGTGCCAGCAGCGCGGACAGGGCCATGGATGGCTACACCTTC.

This chain links TRBV29-1 with TRBJ2-3; 9 nucleotides line up with TRBD2. The CDR3 sequence is 17 residues long. Germline lookup yields CDR1 SQVTM and CDR2 ANQGSEA. J lost 4 bases, V lost 4 bases, and 15 bases had no gene match. The CDR3 is CSVGRIGIAGVSDTQYF. The CDR3 nucleotides are TGCAGCGTTGGTCGTATCGGTATAGCGGGAGTTTCAGATACGCAGTATTTT.

The chain employs TRBV11-2 and TRBJ1-2; D remains unclear. CDR1 and CDR2 (germline): SGHAT, FQNNGV. Trimming removed 3 bases from V and 8 bases from J, with 16 bases in between. The CDR3 extends over 14 amino acids. The CDR3 nucleotides read TGTGCCAGCAGCTTTGGCGGAGCCAACGGGGGCTACACCTTC. Amino acids: CASSFGGANGGYTF.

The genes are TRBV5-4 and TRBJ2-5; a possible D gene is TRBD1 (7 bases). CDR1 SGHNT and CDR2 YYREEE come from the germline V gene (reference sequence). Trimming cost V 4 bases and J 4 bases, with 17 bases left between them. This CDR3 comprises 15 residues. The CDR3 nucleotides are TGTGCCAGCAGCGCGAGGAGTCAGGGGGGAGAGACCCAGTACTTC. Translating it yields CASSARSQGGETQYF.